This T cell receptor (beta chain) was recovered during a study of cytomegalovirus exposure and HLA in healthy donors. The primer mix had 60 Vbeta and 13 Jbeta primers. In the original analysis: The authors later counted 75 million to 90 million unique TCR beta chains, some 9.9 million of them shared. The method was immunoSEQ multiplex PCR; TCRdb's version includes in-frame clones alone and lacks a portion of them. V and J calls and clone size are given by that table; D and trimming were obtained from the DNA. This sample's table has 55,000 or so clones. CDR1 SGHNT and CDR2 YENEEA come from the germline V gene. This CDR3 spans 14 amino acids. Trimming removed 2 bases from V and 3 bases from J, with 11 bases in between.

The chain couples TRBV11-3 to TRBJ2-7; D unresolved. The sample taken for sequencing was PBMCs. This clonotype originated in a woman aged 30 to 39 in good health and CMV-seropositive. In nucleotides, the CDR3 is TGTGCCAGCAGCTTACAAGGAGAGGTCTACGAGCAGTACTTC. Translated: CASSLQGEVYEQYF.